One sample yielded the 3 T cell receptor beta chains listed below, sequenced in a study of cytomegalovirus exposure and HLA in healthy donors. 13 Jbeta primers and 60 Vbeta primers were used for the PCR. Libraries were prepared by immunoSEQ multiplex PCR; TCRdb keeps only in-frame clonotypes and omits some of them. The table lists approximately 90,000 clones, approximately 63% of them singletons. Sequenced input: PBMCs. The receptors originated from a woman in her twenties or thirties in good health and CMV-seronegative.

The chain recombines TRBV7-9 with TRBJ2-3; TRBD1 aligns across 9 bases. Per the germline V gene, CDR1 is SEHNR and CDR2 is FQNEAQ (reference sequence). V shed 6 bases and J 5 bases; nucleotides not matched to a gene: 12. The CDR3 loop spans 16 amino acids. CDR3 DNA sequence: TGTGCCAGCAGTTCCCGGGACAGGGAAAATAAAGATACGCAGTATTTT. It codes for CASSSRDRENKDTQYF. Drawing the rest from reference TRBV7-9 and TRBJ2-3, the complete variable domain is DTGVSQNPRHKITKRGQNVTFRCDPISEHNRLYWYRQTLGQGPEFLTYFQNEAQLEKSRLLSDRFSAERPKGSFSTLEIQRTEQGDSAMYLCASSSRDRENKDTQYFGPGTRLTVL.

Only one count was recorded for this clone. The chain uses TRBV5-1 and TRBJ1-1; D may be TRBD1 (5 bases). Germline CDR1 is SGHRS and CDR2 is YFSETQ. The CDR3 is 13 amino acids. Deletions cut 4 bases from V and 5 bases from J, with 12 bases between. As DNA, the CDR3 is TGCGCCAGCAGCGTGCAGGGAAGGACTGAAGCTTTCTTT. Encoded protein: CASSVQGRTEAFF.

The rearrangement uses TRBV6-5 and TRBJ2-7, with D perhaps matching TRBD2 (6 bases). The CDR3 runs to 14 residues. In germline, CDR1 is MNHEY, CDR2 SVGAGI. Trimming shortened V by 5 bases and J by 2 bases, and 13 bases separated the two germline ends. This CDR3 is CASSRSRGAYEQYF. CDR3 bases: TGTGCCAGCAGTCGGTCGCGGGGAGCCTACGAGCAGTACTTC.